What follows are 10 T cell receptor beta chains derived from one specimen sequenced in a study of cytomegalovirus exposure and HLA in healthy donors. The PCR employed 60 Vbeta primers together with 13 Jbeta primers. Sequenced by immunoSEQ multiplex PCR; TCRdb stores in-frame clones only, minus some. The table records about 140,000 clones, more than 60% of them present only once. The material sequenced was PBMCs. These TCRs come from a woman aged 45-65 years in good health and CMV-seropositive.

This chain joins TRBV15 and TRBJ2-5; D call uncertain. Germline-derived CDR1 and CDR2 are LNHNV and YYDKDF (reference sequence). The CDR3 runs to 14 residues. V was cut by 0 bases and J by 4 bases, with 9 bases left in between. CDR3 amino acids: CATSRDGGGETQYF. CDR3 coding DNA: TGTGCCACCAGCAGAGACGGCGGCGGAGAGACCCAGTACTTC.

This clone has just a few counts. This CDR3 reads CASSSGTVGAGELFF. The CDR3 DNA is TGTGCCAGCAGCTCCGGGACAGTTGGAGCCGGGGAGCTGTTTTTT. The rearrangement links TRBV9 to TRBJ2-2; 7 nucleotides line up with TRBD1. This CDR3 has 15 residues. With V trimmed by 4 bases and J by 6 bases, 9 bases remained unmatched. Germline V CDR1 and CDR2: SGDLS, YYNGEE. The entire variable domain, with the rest obtained from reference TRBV9 and TRBJ2-2, is as follows: DSGVTQTPKHLITATGQRVTLRCSPRSGDLSVYWYQQSLDQGLQFLIQYYNGEERAKGNILERFSAQQFPDLHSELNLSSLELGDSALYFCASSSGTVGAGELFFGEGSRLTVL.

The chain has TRBV4-1 and TRBJ2-7; TRBD1 aligns across 7 bases. Germline V gives CDR1 MGHRA, CDR2 YSYEKL. J gave up 1 base and V 0 bases, and 9 bases lay outside the gene matches. CDR3 length: 17 residues. The CDR3 here is CASSQDRVTDRSYEQYF. CDR3 sequence (DNA): TGCGCCAGCAGCCAAGATCGAGTCACGGACAGGTCCTACGAGCAGTACTTC.

CDR3 protein: CASSVGTGESYGYTF. CDR3 sequence (DNA): TGTGCCAGCAGTGTTGGGACAGGGGAAAGCTATGGCTACACCTTC. The chain carries TRBV2 and TRBJ1-2; 10 nucleotides agree with TRBD1. V shed 4 bases and J 4 bases; nucleotides not matched to a gene: 6. Germline CDR1 is SNHLY and CDR2 is FYNNEI. The length of the CDR3 is 15 residues.

The sample holds a few counts of this clone. A read error may produce the germline difference seen at one junction end. The chain links TRBV13 to TRBJ2-5; 7 nucleotides agree with TRBD1. Germline CDR1 PRHDT, CDR2 FYEKMQ (reference sequence). This CDR3 contains 15 residues. The chain's CDR3 is CASSPPWQGEDTQYF. Written as DNA, the CDR3 is TGTGCCAGCAGCCCCCCCTGGCAGGGGGAAGACACCCAGTACTTC.

The chain carries TRBV30 and TRBJ1-6, with D hard to call. CDR3 size: 12 residues. V shed 2 bases and J shed 10 bases, with 9 bases lying between them. Germline CDR1 is GTSNPN and CDR2 is SVGIG (reference sequence). Written as DNA, the CDR3 is TGTGCCTGGAGTTGGCGGGCCTCACCCCTCCACTTT. Translation gives CAWSWRASPLHF.

CDR3 region: CASSSGQLGNEQYF. The CDR3 DNA follows: TGCGCCAGCAGCTCGGGACAGTTGGGTAACGAGCAGTACTTC. The chain employs TRBV5-1 and TRBJ2-7, with TRBD1 matching 7 bases. Germline assignment: CDR1 SGHRS and CDR2 YFSETQ. The J segment lost 5 bases and the V segment lost 3 bases, leaving 8 bases of the junction unmatched. The CDR3 sequence is 14 residues long.

The sample holds one count of this clone. The chain employs TRBV19 and TRBJ1-1; 9 nucleotides line up with TRBD1. The V segment lost 9 bases and the J segment 7 bases; nucleotides outside the gene matches: 12. This CDR3 is built from 14 residues. CDR1 and CDR2 from the germline V gene are LNHDA and SQIVND (reference sequence). The CDR3 here is CASLLDRGSDEAFF. DNA for the CDR3: TGTGCCAGCCTTTTGGACAGGGGATCGGATGAAGCTTTCTTT.

This chain connects TRBV19 to TRBJ2-2; 7 bases map to TRBD1. Germline assignment: CDR1 LNHDA and CDR2 SQIVND (reference sequence). This CDR3 spans 16 amino acids. After removal of 4 bases from V and 7 bases from J, the junction contained 12 bases not matched to a gene. CDR3 in DNA: TGTGCCAGTAGTACCTTAAACAGGGGATTCAGCGGGGAGCTGTTTTTT. Amino acids: CASSTLNRGFSGELFF.

This chain connects TRBV5-1 to TRBJ2-1; weak D call: TRBD1 (6 bases). CDR1 and CDR2 (germline): SGHRS, YFSETQ. Trimming removed 0 bases at V and 0 bases at J, with 13 bases between. This CDR3 contains 17 residues. The CDR3 region is CASSLVGQGSSYNEQFF. Here the CDR3 DNA reads TGCGCCAGCAGCTTGGTGGGGCAGGGGAGCTCCTACAATGAGCAGTTCTTC.